This TCR beta chain comes out of a study of T cell responses to AZD1222 COVID-19 vaccine. General study points: Spike-specific TCRs gained breadth and depth after people received two AZD1222 doses. Just 6 or 7 people given AZD1222 tested seropositive at baseline. Repertoire sampling was restricted to post-peak T cell response timepoints.

This clone showed up just a few times. As yet, its antigen is unknown. The germline CDR1 and CDR2 sequences are MGHDK and SYGVNS. CDR3 length: 13 residues. V lost 5 bases, J lost 5 bases, and 13 bases lay in between. The repertoire was sequenced with immunoSEQ multiplex PCR; TCRdb's copy has only in-frame clones and lacks some. The table shows roughly 67,000 clones, with roughly nine tenths occurring only once. This chain links TRBV25-1 with TRBJ2-7; D may be TRBD2 (5 bases). The receptor's source is an adult who received the AZD1222 COVID-19 vaccine. The starting material was peripheral blood, obtained 28 days after the second AZD1222 dose. CDR3 sequence: CASSLFAGHEQYF. The DNA of the CDR3 is TGTGCCAGCAGTTTGTTCGCGGGCCACGAGCAGTACTTC.